This T cell receptor (beta chain) originates from a study of control samples from healthy donors and cancer patients. The germline V gene has CDR1 MGHRA and CDR2 YSYEKL. The CDR3 extends over 14 amino acids. V was pared by 1 base and J by 7 bases, with 11 bases between. Clones were read by immunoSEQ multiplex PCR, and TCRdb kept only the in-frame ones, dropping some. The table includes 100,000 to 150,000 clones, just under 90% detected once. The receptor's source is a man between 50 and 59 years old with head and neck cancer. The gene calls are TRBV4-1 and TRBJ1-5; TRBD1 might be the D (6 bases). Sample: PBMCs. CDR3 nucleotide sequence: TGCGCCAGCAGCCAAGTCAGGGGAAACCAGCCCCAGCATTTT. Its translation is CASSQVRGNQPQHF.